This T cell receptor beta chain was profiled in a study of OX40 agonist ivuxolimab in advanced cancers. Study-wide results and limits: Partial responders treated at 0.1-3.0 mg/kg exhibited clonal expansion among the lowest measured. Dose levels from 0.1 to 3.0 mg/kg saw CD4+ and CD8+ blood T cells expand clonally by week 6.

Remarks on this clone: Its target is not known.

The CDR3 consists of 14 residues. Trimming took 10 bases from V and 4 from J; bases not matched to a gene: 10. Per germline, CDR1 MNHNS and CDR2 SASEGT. This table comes from immunoSEQ multiplex PCR, and its TCRdb copy is limited to in-frame clones, with some not included. The top ten hold 0.69% of the sample, which has tens of thousands of clones, around four fifths seen once. The sample was CD4+ or CD8+ T cells sorted from blood, taken in a trial of the OX40 agonist ivuxolimab. The chain is built from TRBV6-1 and TRBJ1-1, with TRBD1 identical over 9 bases. This TCR was sampled from an adult with an advanced solid tumor such as melanoma, head and neck, liver or kidney cancer. Written as DNA, the CDR3 is TGTGCCACCCAGTACAGGGGGCTTAGCACTGAAGCTTTCTTT. The encoded protein is CATQYRGLSTEAFF.